This entry lists 27 T cell receptor beta chains sequenced from one sample in a study of technical replicates of blood from a few donors. Sequencing was performed with immunoSEQ multiplex PCR; in TCRdb, only in-frame clones are kept and a portion is missing. The sample has about 80,000 clones, approximately 97% seen once; the top ten hold 0.15% to 0.2%. Sequencing input: T cells isolated from PBMCs. The receptors were sampled from a human donor in good health.

The V call is TRBV27, the J call TRBJ1-2; a weak D match, TRBD1 (5 bases). This CDR3 is built from 15 residues. V lost 2 bases and J lost 3, with 13 bases in between. CDR1 is MNHEY and CDR2 is SMNVEV in the germline V gene (reference sequence). CDR3 in DNA: TGTGCCAGCAGTTTACAGGGCTTTCCTGACTATGGCTACACCTTC. It yields the protein CASSLQGFPDYGYTF.

The chain couples TRBV11-2 to TRBJ2-7, with 10 bases fitting TRBD1. Trimming at V came to 4 bases and at J to 1 base, leaving 1 base not matched to a gene. This CDR3 comprises 14 residues. Germline V gene lookup returns CDR1 SGHAT and CDR2 FQNNGV. The CDR3 DNA reads as TGTGCCAGCAGCTGGACAGGGGGTTCCTACGAGCAGTACTTC. Translation: CASSWTGGSYEQYF. Full variable domain (outside the CDR3, taken from reference TRBV11-2 and TRBJ2-7): EAGVAQSPRYKIIEKRQSVAFWCNPISGHATLYWYQQILGQGPKLLIQFQNNGVVDDSQLPKDRFSAERLKGVDSTLKIQPAKLEDSAVYLCASSWTGGSYEQYFGPGTRLTVT.

In regard to this clone: A read error may produce the germline difference seen at one junction end. The chain is built from TRBV6-1 and TRBJ2-1; 10 bases line up with TRBD1. The germline V gene has CDR1 MNHNS and CDR2 SASEGT. CDR3 length equals 19 residues. CDR3 sequence: CASSETLKRGTGEDNEQFF. CDR3 nucleotide sequence: TGTGCCAGCAGTGAAACCCTGAAAAGAGGGACAGGGGAGGACAACGAGCAGTTCTTC.

The chain carries TRBV2 and TRBJ1-2; 7 nucleotides agree with TRBD1. CDR1 is SNHLY, CDR2 FYNNEI, per germline. The CDR3 sequence is 13 residues long. V lost 5 bases and J lost 4; bases outside the gene matches: 4. The CDR3 sequence is CASSYGTAYGYTF. As DNA, the CDR3 is TGTGCCAGCAGTTACGGGACAGCCTATGGCTACACCTTC.

The chain recombines TRBV5-1 with TRBJ1-1; TRBD1 matches at 10 bases. From germline, CDR1 is SGHRS and CDR2 YFSETQ. CDR3 length equals 12 residues. V shed 4 bases and J 11 bases; nucleotides not matched to a gene: 5. The CDR3 sequence: CASSPGTGVAFF. In nucleotides, the CDR3 is TGCGCCAGCAGCCCGGGGACAGGGGTTGCTTTCTTT. Looking up the rest from reference TRBV5-1 and TRBJ1-1 gives the full variable domain: KAGVTQTPRYLIKTRGQQVTLSCSPISGHRSVSWYQQTPGQGLQFLFEYFSETQRNKGNFPGRFSGRQFSNSRSEMNVSTLELGDSALYLCASSPGTGVAFFGQGTRLTVV.

The V gene is TRBV27, the J gene TRBJ1-2, with D perhaps matching TRBD1 (5 bases). V gave up 6 bases and J gave up 6 bases, with 17 bases separating them. Germline V gene sequence: CDR1 MNHEY, CDR2 SMNVEV (reference sequence). The CDR3 is made up of 14 amino acids. CDR3 sequence: CASSFVGGEHGYTF. CDR3 in DNA: TGTGCCAGCAGCTTCGTCGGGGGGGAGCATGGCTACACCTTC.

This sequence joins TRBV6-6 and TRBJ1-3; D may be TRBD1 (5 bases). Germline assignment: CDR1 MNHNY and CDR2 SVGAGI (reference sequence). This CDR3 has 15 amino acids. V shed 3 bases and J shed 4 bases, with 13 bases lying between them. The DNA of the CDR3 is TGTGCCAGCAGTTATGTGGTGGGGGGGGGAAACACCATATATTTT. Its protein is CASSYVVGGGNTIYF.

This sequence joins TRBV7-6 and TRBJ2-7, with TRBD2 identical over 8 bases. Germline CDR1 is SGHVS and CDR2 is FNYEAQ. The CDR3 sequence is 13 residues long. V lost 4 bases and J lost 5; bases outside the gene matches: 4. CDR3: CASSSGLANEQYF. The CDR3 DNA reads as TGTGCCAGCAGCTCCGGACTAGCCAACGAGCAGTACTTC.

This chain connects TRBV4-1 to TRBJ2-7; 8 bases are a match to TRBD2. The CDR3 is made up of 17 amino acids. Germline trimming cut 4 bases from V and 6 bases from J; bases unmatched to any gene: 17. Germline V gives CDR1 MGHRA, CDR2 YSYEKL. DNA of the CDR3: TGCGCCAGCAGCCCCATCTCCGGTGCGGGGGGATTACGCGAGCAGTACTTC. Its protein product is CASSPISGAGGLREQYF.

The rearrangement uses TRBV4-2 and TRBJ2-3, with D perhaps TRBD2 (5 bases). CDR1 and CDR2 from the germline V gene are LGHNA and YNFKEQ. V lost 1 base and J lost 10, with 6 bases in between. This CDR3 is 11 amino acids long. In DNA form, the CDR3 reads TGTGCCAGCAGCCAAGGGGGAGCGCAGTATTTT. Encoded protein: CASSQGGAQYF.

The chain carries TRBV5-1 and TRBJ1-3, with D possibly being TRBD1 (5 bases). Germline V gene lookup returns CDR1 SGHRS and CDR2 YFSETQ. Trimming shortened V by 0 bases and J by 3 bases, and 13 bases separated the two germline ends. CDR3 length equals 16 residues. In DNA, the CDR3 is TGCGCCAGCAGCTTGGAATTTCAGGGATTTGGAAACACCATATATTTT. Protein product: CASSLEFQGFGNTIYF.

The chain joins TRBV5-1 to TRBJ2-3; tentatively, D is TRBD1 (7 bases). Germline V lookup: CDR1 SGHRS, CDR2 YFSETQ. This CDR3 is 16 amino acids long. V was shortened by 4 bases and J by 0 bases, with 15 bases between the two germline ends. This CDR3 is CASSRDSGPSTDTQYF. The CDR3, as DNA: TGCGCCAGCAGCCGGGACAGCGGGCCTAGCACAGATACGCAGTATTTT.

This chain connects TRBV5-1 to TRBJ2-5; 8 nucleotides line up with TRBD2. The CDR3 consists of 16 residues. Trimming removed 2 bases from V and 2 bases from J; junction bases left unmatched: 8. Germline CDR1 and CDR2: SGHRS and YFSETQ. CDR3 residues: CASSLTSGLGQETQYF. CDR3 sequence (DNA): TGCGCCAGCAGCTTAACGTCGGGACTAGGACAAGAGACCCAGTACTTC.

This chain joins TRBV5-1 and TRBJ1-2; no clear D. Looked up from germline, CDR1 is SGHRS and CDR2 is YFSETQ. This CDR3 is built from 15 residues. The ends were cut back, 0 bases at V and 0 bases at J, with 9 bases in the middle. The CDR3 spells CASSLEIASNYGYTF. The DNA for the CDR3 is TGCGCCAGCAGCTTGGAGATAGCCTCTAACTATGGCTACACCTTC.

With respect to this clone: Relative to the germline gene, one junction end is altered; a read error may explain this. The rearrangement joins TRBV29-1 to TRBJ2-3; a weak D match, TRBD2 (6 bases). The CDR3 extends over 18 amino acids. Germline V CDR1 and CDR2: SQVTM, ANQGSEA. The CDR3 sequence is CSVEEYLQDYTRTDTQYF. The CDR3 nucleotides read TGCAGCGTGGAAGAATACCTACAGGACTACACACGGACAGATACGCAGTATTTT.

The chain is built from TRBV29-1 and TRBJ2-7, with D maybe TRBD2 (5 bases). This CDR3 contains 14 residues. Germline CDR1 SQVTM, CDR2 ANQGSEA. V dropped 5 bases and J dropped 0 bases, with 14 bases sitting between them. The CDR3 sequence: CSVSPRASSYEQYF. The CDR3 DNA reads TGCAGCGTTTCCCCGAGGGCAAGCTCCTACGAGCAGTACTTC.

This chain links TRBV2 with TRBJ1-1; D is unclear. V lost 8 bases and J lost 1, with 14 bases in between. CDR1 SNHLY and CDR2 FYNNEI come from the germline V gene. The CDR3 spans 14 residues. CDR3 in amino acids: CASLLLSRNTEAFF. For the CDR3, the DNA is TGTGCCAGCCTCCTCCTTTCCAGGAACACTGAAGCTTTCTTT.

This chain uses TRBV10-3 with TRBJ1-4, with 9 bases matching TRBD1. The V gene end was trimmed by 6 bases and the J gene end by 8 bases; junction bases not matched to a gene: 7. Germline V gives CDR1 ENHRY, CDR2 SYGVKD. The CDR3 runs 14 residues. CDR3 residues: CAIRAQGAGEKLFF. The CDR3 nucleotides read TGTGCCATCAGGGCACAGGGGGCCGGGGAAAAACTGTTTTTT.

The gene calls are TRBV6-5 and TRBJ1-1; TRBD1 aligns across 8 bases. There are 13 residues in the CDR3. Trimming at V came to 8 bases and at J to 6 bases, leaving 8 bases not matched to a gene. Per the germline V gene, CDR1 is MNHEY and CDR2 is SVGAGI. The CDR3: CASRTGGMAEAFF. The CDR3 DNA reads as TGTGCCAGCCGCACAGGGGGGATGGCTGAAGCTTTCTTT.

The genes are TRBV2 and TRBJ1-4, with D possibly TRBD1 on 6 matching bases. From germline, CDR1 is SNHLY and CDR2 FYNNEI. The length of the CDR3 is 14 residues. Trimming cost V 4 bases and J 4 bases, with 10 bases left between them. CDR3 sequence reads: CASSVGQFNEKLFF. Written as DNA, the CDR3 is TGTGCCAGCAGTGTAGGACAGTTTAATGAAAAACTGTTTTTT.

The chain carries TRBV11-2 and TRBJ1-3; 10 positions agree with TRBD1. Germline V gives CDR1 SGHAT, CDR2 FQNNGV. Germline trimming cut 0 bases from V and 5 bases from J; bases unmatched to any gene: 7. The CDR3 contains 17 residues. The CDR3 loop reads CASSLDAGTGARNTIYF. The DNA of the CDR3 is TGTGCCAGCAGCTTAGATGCCGGGACAGGGGCCAGAAACACCATATATTTT.

CDR3 in DNA: TGTGCCAGCAGCTTCCACAACCCCGAGCAGTACTTC. Amino acid sequence: CASSFHNPEQYF. The rearrangement joins TRBV7-9 to TRBJ2-7; D is unclear. CDR1 and CDR2 (germline): SEHNR, FQNEAQ (reference sequence). Trimming removed 3 bases at V and 6 bases at J, with 9 bases between. There are 12 residues in the CDR3.

This clone was found a few times. The genes are TRBV5-4 and TRBJ2-7; 9 bases fit TRBD1. Germline V gives CDR1 SGHNT, CDR2 YYREEE (reference sequence). J gave up 1 base and V 2 bases, and 10 bases lay outside the gene matches. This CDR3 comprises 17 residues. CDR3 in DNA: TGTGCCAGCAGCTTACCCAAAACAGGGGGCCCTTCCTACGAGCAGTACTTC. It is translated as CASSLPKTGGPSYEQYF.

The chain joins TRBV27 to TRBJ1-6; 8 nucleotides line up with TRBD1. J gave up 7 bases and V 6 bases, and 11 bases lay outside the gene matches. The CDR3 extends over 16 amino acids. Germline CDR1 and CDR2: MNHEY and SMNVEV (reference sequence). The CDR3 nucleotides read TGTGCCAGCAGCTCCCCCGTCAGGGGGCGCAATTCACCCCTCCACTTT. This sequence encodes CASSSPVRGRNSPLHF.

This chain joins TRBV9 and TRBJ2-7; a possible D gene is TRBD1 (6 bases). V dropped 3 bases and J dropped 3 bases, with 13 bases sitting between them. The germline CDR1 and CDR2 sequences are SGDLS and YYNGEE. The CDR3 is 14 residues long. CDR3 nucleotide sequence: TGTGCCAGCAGCGAACGGGACACGGACTACGAGCAGTACTTC. Protein sequence: CASSERDTDYEQYF.

The chain has TRBV2 and TRBJ1-1, with unresolved D. Germline V gene data show CDR1 as SNHLY and CDR2 as FYNNEI. V was clipped by 7 bases and J by 8 bases, with 5 bases between them. The CDR3 sequence is 9 residues long. In DNA form, the CDR3 reads TGTGCCAGCAACATAGAAGCTTTCTTT. Residues: CASNIEAFF.

This chain uses TRBV11-2 with TRBJ2-2; 7 bases align to TRBD2. Unmatched junction bases numbered 3, after V lost 8 bases and J lost 6 bases. The CDR3 contains 12 residues. Germline V gene sequence: CDR1 SGHAT, CDR2 FQNNGV. CDR3 nucleotides: TGTGCCAGCGGGAGGGCCCCCGGGGAGCTGTTTTTT. This gives the protein CASGRAPGELFF.